These T cell receptor beta chains were read from a single sample in a study of blood T cell repertoires in COVID-19. TCRdb's table, derived via immunoSEQ multiplex PCR, lists solely in-frame clones and lacks some. The sample includes around 240,000 clones, approximately 85% of them seen just once. Sample: PBMCs or T cells enriched from blood (not recorded which). Every receptor here comes from a woman aged 45-60 years who had recovered from COVID-19. The CDR3 runs from the conserved cysteine through the conserved F or W. Each record gives: J gene, clone size, V gene, CDR3 protein. Clone size appears in some rows only: once, few, many, or a class for an expanded clone.

j_call: TRBJ2-7
clone_size: -
v_call: TRBV18
cdr3_aa: CASSRQVDPYEQYF

j_call: TRBJ1-1
clone_size: -
v_call: TRBV5-1
cdr3_aa: CASSLGQFEAFF

j_call: TRBJ2-7
clone_size: -
v_call: TRBV28
cdr3_aa: CASSSTSHAGPSYEQYF

j_call: TRBJ2-1
clone_size: -
v_call: TRBV4-1
cdr3_aa: CASSQAGTSGRYNEQFF

j_call: TRBJ2-1
clone_size: -
v_call: TRBV5-1
cdr3_aa: CASSGSSYNEQFF

j_call: TRBJ2-7
clone_size: -
v_call: TRBV6-5
cdr3_aa: CASSSAYEQYF

j_call: TRBJ2-3
clone_size: -
v_call: TRBV7-3
cdr3_aa: CASSPSSGGTDTQYF

j_call: TRBJ1-4
clone_size: -
v_call: TRBV4-1
cdr3_aa: CASSLFTSNEKLFF

j_call: TRBJ1-4
clone_size: -
v_call: TRBV5-1
cdr3_aa: CASSLVSRGTNEKLFF

j_call: TRBJ1-2
clone_size: once
v_call: TRBV3-1/TRBV3-2
cdr3_aa: CASSQDPRGFSNYGYTF

j_call: TRBJ2-1
clone_size: -
v_call: TRBV7-3
cdr3_aa: CASSPSSGNYYNEQFF

j_call: TRBJ2-1
clone_size: -
v_call: TRBV5-1
cdr3_aa: CASSEVAGDFQEQFF

j_call: TRBJ2-1
clone_size: -
v_call: TRBV27
cdr3_aa: CASSKDRSSYNEQFF

j_call: TRBJ2-3
clone_size: few
v_call: TRBV19
cdr3_aa: CASSFRGGDTQYF

j_call: TRBJ1-5
clone_size: -
v_call: TRBV5-8
cdr3_aa: CASSLDGGTGNQPQHF

j_call: TRBJ1-6
clone_size: -
v_call: TRBV6-5
cdr3_aa: CASSTRDRDSPLHF

j_call: TRBJ2-7
clone_size: -
v_call: TRBV5-1
cdr3_aa: CASSLDNEQYF

j_call: TRBJ2-1
clone_size: -
v_call: TRBV12-3/TRBV12-4
cdr3_aa: CASWTDYNEQFF

j_call: TRBJ2-7
clone_size: -
v_call: TRBV19
cdr3_aa: CASSWAGPYEQYF

j_call: TRBJ1-2
clone_size: few
v_call: TRBV5-4
cdr3_aa: CASSLDRGYNYGYTF

j_call: TRBJ2-5
clone_size: -
v_call: TRBV29-1
cdr3_aa: CSAKQGVETQYF

j_call: TRBJ2-7
clone_size: -
v_call: TRBV24-1
cdr3_aa: CATSEFRQIIYEQYF

j_call: TRBJ1-1
clone_size: -
v_call: TRBV3-1/TRBV3-2
cdr3_aa: CASSPPRQGAGTEAFF